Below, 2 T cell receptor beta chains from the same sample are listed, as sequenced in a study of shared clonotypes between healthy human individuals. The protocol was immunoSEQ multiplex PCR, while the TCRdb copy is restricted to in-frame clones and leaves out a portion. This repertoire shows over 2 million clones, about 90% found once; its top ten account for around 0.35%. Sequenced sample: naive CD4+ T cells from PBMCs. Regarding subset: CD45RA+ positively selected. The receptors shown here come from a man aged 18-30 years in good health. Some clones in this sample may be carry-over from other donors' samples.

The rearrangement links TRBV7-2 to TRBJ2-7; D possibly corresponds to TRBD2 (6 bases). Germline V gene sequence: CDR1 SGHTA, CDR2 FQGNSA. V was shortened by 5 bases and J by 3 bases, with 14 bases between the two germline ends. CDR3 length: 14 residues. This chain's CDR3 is CASSPGAGLYEQYF. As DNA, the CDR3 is TGTGCCAGCAGCCCAGGTGCGGGACTCTACGAGCAGTACTTC.

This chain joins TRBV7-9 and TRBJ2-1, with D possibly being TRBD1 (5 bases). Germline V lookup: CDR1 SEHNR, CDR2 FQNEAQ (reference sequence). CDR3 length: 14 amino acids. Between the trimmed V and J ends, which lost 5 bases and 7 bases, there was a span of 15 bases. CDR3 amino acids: CASSASGPGNEQFF. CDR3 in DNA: TGTGCCAGCAGCGCATCCGGACCAGGGAATGAGCAGTTCTTC.